A single sample is the source of the 10 T cell receptor beta chains below, sequenced in a study of CD8+ T cells in alopecia areata. Following extraction, RNA underwent reverse transcription to cDNA, which served as the sequencing template. Profiled with immunoSEQ multiplex PCR; TCRdb holds only in-frame clones, not every one. The sample holds about 200,000 clones, roughly 60% seen once. The treatment was: oral pan-JAK inhibitor, 5-10 mg twice daily. The sequences come from CD4+ T cells sorted from blood, collected at week 24, from a patient treated with tofacitinib. These receptors were collected from a human donor with alopecia areata.

This chain uses TRBV30 with TRBJ1-2; TRBD1 aligns across 9 bases. This CDR3 has 13 residues. With 3 bases clipped from V and 6 bases from J, the junction kept 5 bases outside the gene matches. Germline V lookup: CDR1 GTSNPN, CDR2 SVGIG (reference sequence). DNA for the CDR3: TGTGCCTGGAGCGGGACAGGGCTGGATGGCTACACCTTC. This encodes CAWSGTGLDGYTF.

The gene calls are TRBV14 and TRBJ2-2, with 13 bases identical to TRBD2. The CDR3 has 16 residues. Per the germline V gene, CDR1 is SGHDN and CDR2 is FVKESK. Trimming removed 6 bases from V and 7 bases from J; junction bases left unmatched: 8. Written as DNA, the CDR3 is TGTGCCAGCAGTTTCGGACTAGCGGGAGTTGGCGGGGAGCTGTTTTTT. Its protein product is CASSFGLAGVGGELFF.

A remark on this clone: The same CDR3 is also encoded by other DNA sequences in this sample. The V gene is TRBV7-2, the J gene TRBJ1-1; unclear D gene. The V gene lost 2 bases and the J gene lost 1 base, with 8 bases spanning the gap. There are 14 residues in the CDR3. Germline CDR1 and CDR2: SGHTA and FQGNSA. CDR3 coding DNA: TGTGCCAGCAGCTTATCGGAGACGAACACTGAAGCTTTCTTT. Encoded protein: CASSLSETNTEAFF.

This clone was recorded once. The rearrangement uses TRBV9 and TRBJ1-2; TRBD1 matches at 8 bases. V shed 5 bases and J 6 bases; nucleotides not matched to a gene: 6. Germline lookup yields CDR1 SGDLS and CDR2 YYNGEE. CDR3 length: 13 amino acids. This CDR3 reads CASSETGEDGYTF. The CDR3 DNA reads as TGTGCCAGCAGTGAGACAGGGGAGGATGGCTACACCTTC. Looking up the rest from reference TRBV9 and TRBJ1-2 gives the full variable domain: DSGVTQTPKHLITATGQRVTLRCSPRSGDLSVYWYQQSLDQGLQFLIQYYNGEERAKGNILERFSAQQFPDLHSELNLSSLELGDSALYFCASSETGEDGYTFGSGTRLTVV.

The CDR3 sequence: CAWDRGSYEQYF. Here the CDR3 DNA reads TGTGCCTGGGACAGGGGATCCTACGAGCAGTACTTC. V and J are TRBV30 and TRBJ2-7; 8 bases align to TRBD1. Looked up from germline, CDR1 is GTSNPN and CDR2 is SVGIG (reference sequence). Trimming at V came to 5 bases and at J to 1 base, leaving 1 base not matched to a gene. This CDR3 spans 12 amino acids.

This chain joins TRBV15 and TRBJ2-5, with D possibly TRBD1 on 6 matching bases. V was trimmed by 3 bases and J by 7 bases, leaving 15 bases between them. CDR3 length: 14 amino acids. Germline CDR1 is LNHNV and CDR2 is YYDKDF (reference sequence). The CDR3 coding sequence is TGTGCCACCAGCAGGGGACAAACACCGGGGACCCAGTACTTC. Its translation is CATSRGQTPGTQYF.

J is TRBJ2-4 and V is TRBV2, with D perhaps TRBD1 or TRBD2 (7 bases each). The germline CDR1 and CDR2 sequences are SNHLY and FYNNEI. This CDR3 is built from 13 residues. V was shortened by 7 bases and J by 6 bases, with 13 bases between the two germline ends. CDR3: CASTQGGPNIQYF. Written as DNA, the CDR3 is TGTGCCAGCACCCAGGGGGGGCCAAACATTCAGTACTTC. Full variable domain (outside the CDR3, taken from reference TRBV2 and TRBJ2-4): EPEVTQTPSHQVTQMGQEVILRCVPISNHLYFYWYRQILGQKVEFLVSFYNNEISEKSEIFDDQFSVERPDGSNFTLKIRSTKLEDSAMYFCASTQGGPNIQYFGAGTRLSVL.

Concerning this clone: Other DNA sequences in the sample encode the same CDR3. The J gene is TRBJ2-5, the V gene TRBV7-9; D is uncertain. The germline V gene has CDR1 SEHNR and CDR2 FQNEAQ (reference sequence). The CDR3 totals 14 residues. V lost 1 base, J lost 1 base, and 7 bases lay in between. The CDR3 sequence: CASSLGSGQETQYF. For the CDR3, the DNA is TGTGCCAGCAGCTTAGGTTCAGGCCAAGAGACCCAGTACTTC.

This clone appeared a few times. This rearrangement joins TRBV29-1 to TRBJ1-2; TRBD1 matches at 10 bases. CDR1 is SQVTM and CDR2 is ANQGSEA in the germline V gene. V shed 7 bases, J shed 5 bases, and the junction held 7 bases outside the gene matches. The CDR3 runs to 13 residues. The CDR3 spells CSGGTGESYGYTF. The CDR3 DNA is TGCAGCGGAGGGACAGGGGAATCGTATGGCTACACCTTC.

The genes are TRBV7-6 and TRBJ2-7; TRBD1 agrees at 10 bases. The CDR3 sequence is 16 residues long. The V gene end was trimmed by 2 bases and the J gene end by 1 base; junction bases not matched to a gene: 5. Germline assignment: CDR1 SGHVS and CDR2 FNYEAQ. CDR3 sequence: CASSLNGGQGSYEQYF. In nucleotides, the CDR3 is TGTGCCAGCAGCTTAAATGGGGGACAGGGGTCCTACGAGCAGTACTTC.